The 24 T cell receptor beta chains below all came from one sample that was sequenced in a study of cytomegalovirus exposure and HLA in healthy donors. 60 Vbeta and 13 Jbeta primers were used in PCR. Clones were sequenced by immunoSEQ multiplex PCR, and TCRdb holds only the in-frame ones, with some missing. The sample lists fewer than 250,000 clones, 85% to 90% occurring once. Sequenced: PBMCs. Receptors were obtained from a woman aged 18-29 years in good health and CMV-seronegative.

The rearrangement uses TRBV18 and TRBJ1-3; 7 bases align to TRBD1. The CDR3 is 16 residues long. With 2 bases clipped from V and 0 bases from J, the junction kept 4 bases outside the gene matches. Per the germline V gene, CDR1 is KGHSH and CDR2 is LQKENI. The CDR3 region is CASSPTQGSSGNTIYF. For the CDR3, the DNA is TGTGCCAGCTCACCAACACAGGGGTCCTCTGGAAACACCATATATTTT.

This chain uses TRBV18 with TRBJ2-7, with 11 nucleotides matching TRBD2. CDR1 and CDR2 from the germline V gene are KGHSH and LQKENI. This CDR3 comprises 16 residues. V dropped 5 bases and J dropped 2; count of bases not matched to a gene: 8. The CDR3 here is CASSSTSGGLPYEQYF. The CDR3, as DNA: TGTGCCAGCTCATCCACTAGCGGGGGCCTCCCCTACGAGCAGTACTTC.

The V and J genes are TRBV19 and TRBJ2-3; weak D call: TRBD2 (6 bases). This CDR3 comprises 15 residues. V gave up 7 bases and J gave up 2 bases, with 16 bases separating them. Per the germline V gene, CDR1 is LNHDA and CDR2 is SQIVND (reference sequence). CDR3 nucleotides: TGTGCCAGTACCCGAGGAGGGGTCTCCACAGATACGCAGTATTTT. Its translation is CASTRGGVSTDTQYF.

This clone is a singleton in its sample. The chain combines TRBV18 with TRBJ2-7; 9 bases are shared with TRBD2. The CDR3 length is 16 residues. CDR1 and CDR2 from the germline V gene are KGHSH and LQKENI. J gave up 5 bases and V 3 bases, and 11 bases lay outside the gene matches. In DNA, the CDR3 is TGTGCCAGCTCACCCTTCTGGCTAGCGGGGCAGGACGAGCAGTACTTC. Encoded protein: CASSPFWLAGQDEQYF.

This clone was observed a few times. This chain connects TRBV5-4 to TRBJ2-7; a weak D match, TRBD2 (5 bases). Germline V gene data show CDR1 as SGHNT and CDR2 as YYREEE (reference sequence). This CDR3 is built from 11 residues. The V end was cut by 4 bases, the J end by 3 bases, with 5 bases between. Here the CDR3 DNA reads TGTGCCAGCAGCGAGGGCTACGAGCAGTACTTC. It encodes CASSEGYEQYF.

The chain couples TRBV2 to TRBJ1-2; tentatively, D is TRBD1 (5 bases). The CDR3 is made up of 15 amino acids. Germline lookup yields CDR1 SNHLY and CDR2 FYNNEI. V lost 6 bases and J lost 2, with 16 bases in between. The CDR3 spells CASSKTVSMNYGYTF. In DNA form, the CDR3 reads TGTGCCAGCAGCAAGACAGTCTCCATGAACTATGGCTACACCTTC.

The V and J genes are TRBV6-5 and TRBJ2-7; TRBD2 matches 9 bases. Germline V gives CDR1 MNHEY, CDR2 SVGAGI. V lost 9 bases and J lost 0; bases outside the gene matches: 6. The CDR3 is made up of 14 amino acids. The CDR3 DNA reads TGTGCCAGTAAACGCGGGGGGGTCTCCTACGAGCAGTACTTC. This translates into CASKRGGVSYEQYF.

This chain connects TRBV30 to TRBJ2-2; unclear D gene. V dropped 4 bases and J dropped 3 bases, with 6 bases sitting between them. CDR1 and CDR2 (germline): GTSNPN, SVGIG (reference sequence). This CDR3 region has 12 residues. Here the CDR3 reads CAWIRYTGELFF. In DNA form, the CDR3 reads TGTGCCTGGATTAGATACACCGGGGAGCTGTTTTTT.

This clone has a handful of counts. V usage is TRBV6-4 and J usage is TRBJ1-1; D ambiguous. Germline V gives CDR1 MRHNA, CDR2 SNTAGT. Trimming pared 0 bases from V and 1 base from J, leaving 6 bases between. This CDR3 is built from 14 residues. CDR3 DNA: TGTGCCAGCAGTGACTCGATAGAGAACACTGAAGCTTTCTTT. Protein product: CASSDSIENTEAFF.

The chain carries TRBV7-8 and TRBJ2-7; 11 bases are shared with TRBD2. The CDR3 is 17 amino acids. Germline assignment: CDR1 SGHVS and CDR2 FQNEAQ. J lost 6 bases, V lost 4 bases, and 14 bases had no gene match. The CDR3 sequence is CASSSRRGLAGGTEQYF. CDR3 bases: TGTGCCAGCAGCTCCCGCCGGGGGCTAGCGGGGGGAACCGAGCAGTACTTC.

The chain recombines TRBV30 with TRBJ2-7; a possible D gene is TRBD1 (6 bases). The CDR3 covers 15 residues. Germline CDR1 GTSNPN, CDR2 SVGIG (reference sequence). Trimming took off 0 bases at V and 6 bases at J, with 18 bases between the two ends. The CDR3 is CAWSVWGNRAGEQYF. CDR3 coding DNA: TGTGCCTGGAGTGTATGGGGGAACAGGGCGGGCGAGCAGTACTTC.

The rearrangement joins TRBV9 to TRBJ2-7; TRBD2 aligns across 12 bases. The CDR3 is 16 amino acids. With V trimmed by 4 bases and J by 4 bases, 9 bases remained unmatched. CDR1 and CDR2 (germline): SGDLS, YYNGEE. CDR3 nucleotides: TGTGCCAGCAGCTCGAGAGAGACTAGCGGGAGTTACGAGCAGTACTTC. Protein: CASSSRETSGSYEQYF.

This clone was found once. The V gene is TRBV10-3, the J gene TRBJ1-2; D is ambiguous. Germline V lookup: CDR1 ENHRY, CDR2 SYGVKD. The CDR3 is 12 residues long. The germline V and J ends were trimmed by 3 bases and 5 bases, with 7 bases remaining between them. The DNA for the CDR3 is TGTGCCATCAGTGAAACAGATTATGGCTACACCTTC. Translation: CAISETDYGYTF.

V usage is TRBV28 and J usage is TRBJ2-3; 7 bases map to TRBD2. Germline V gives CDR1 MDHEN, CDR2 SYDVKM. This CDR3 is 14 amino acids long. V lost 3 bases and J lost 5; bases outside the gene matches: 5. The CDR3 DNA follows: TGTGCCAGCAGTTTTCGGGCTAGCGGAGATACGCAGTATTTT. Protein sequence: CASSFRASGDTQYF.

V and J are TRBV6-5 and TRBJ1-1; D gene uncertain. The CDR3 length is 14 residues. Germline CDR1 MNHEY, CDR2 SVGAGI. Trimming stripped 5 bases from V and 0 bases from J, with 10 bases between. CDR3 protein: CASSRGTLNTEAFF. The CDR3 region has the DNA TGTGCCAGCAGTCGCGGAACATTGAACACTGAAGCTTTCTTT.

The chain has TRBV7-3 and TRBJ2-2, with a tentative D call TRBD2 (6 bases). The CDR3 is made up of 16 amino acids. V was trimmed by 1 base and J by 2 bases, leaving 11 bases between them. The V gene's germline CDR1 is SGHTA and CDR2 FQGTGA. The DNA of the CDR3 is TGTGCCAGCAGCTTAAGCGGCGGGACTAACACCGGGGAGCTGTTTTTT. Its protein is CASSLSGGTNTGELFF.

This clone was detected only once. The chain recombines TRBV19 with TRBJ1-2; no clear D gene. The CDR3 is 16 residues long. Germline V gives CDR1 LNHDA, CDR2 SQIVND (reference sequence). V gave up 4 bases and J gave up 3 bases, with 18 bases separating them. CDR3 sequence (DNA): TGTGCCAGTAGTACAATCAACCGGGAGGCCCACTATGGCTACACCTTC. This codes for CASSTINREAHYGYTF.

About this clone itself: Other DNA sequences within the sample encode an identical CDR3. This chain uses TRBV11-2 with TRBJ2-7, with 9 positions matching TRBD1. The CDR3 has 14 residues. The V gene end was trimmed by 5 bases and the J gene end by 6 bases; junction bases not matched to a gene: 8. CDR1 is SGHAT, CDR2 FQNNGV, per germline. CDR3 residues: CASSLGQGRGEQYF. The DNA of the CDR3 is TGTGCCAGCAGCCTAGGACAGGGGAGAGGCGAGCAGTACTTC.

The CDR3 loop reads CAWSRQGPSYEQYF. CDR3 in DNA: TGTGCCTGGAGTCGACAGGGCCCCTCCTACGAGCAGTACTTC. The chain carries TRBV30 and TRBJ2-7; 7 bases fit TRBD1. The ends lost 2 bases at V and 0 bases at J; junction bases unmatched: 4. Germline assignment: CDR1 GTSNPN and CDR2 SVGIG (reference sequence). There are 14 residues in the CDR3.

This clone was seen more than once but under ten times. The rearrangement uses TRBV25-1 and TRBJ1-2, with a possible D match to TRBD1 (5 bases). CDR1 is MGHDK and CDR2 is SYGVNS in the germline V gene. The CDR3 consists of 14 residues. Trimming took off 5 bases at V and 3 bases at J, with 13 bases between the two ends. CDR3 in amino acids: CASSKTGGYYGYTF. CDR3 DNA sequence: TGTGCCAGCAGTAAAACAGGTGGCTACTATGGCTACACCTTC.

The chain employs TRBV4-1 and TRBJ2-1; 8 positions match TRBD2. Trimming at V came to 1 base and at J to 7 bases, leaving 15 bases not matched to a gene. This CDR3 has 18 residues. The germline CDR1 and CDR2 sequences are MGHRA and YSYEKL. The CDR3, as DNA: TGCGCCAGCAGCCAAGTTTCCACGATCTCCAGCGGGAGTAATGAGCAGTTCTTC. As protein: CASSQVSTISSGSNEQFF.

The chain recombines TRBV7-8 with TRBJ2-1; 7 bases line up with TRBD1. The J segment lost 7 bases and the V segment lost 5 bases, leaving 2 bases of the junction unmatched. This CDR3 has 12 amino acids. The germline gives CDR1 SGHVS, CDR2 FQNEAQ. The CDR3 loop is CASSQGVNEQFF. Written as DNA, the CDR3 is TGTGCCAGCAGCCAGGGGGTGAATGAGCAGTTCTTC.

The rearrangement uses TRBV19 and TRBJ1-5; TRBD1 aligns across 8 bases. The CDR3 loop spans 19 amino acids. From germline, CDR1 is LNHDA and CDR2 SQIVND (reference sequence). The junction had 16 bases not matched to a gene; V was cut back by 3 bases and J by 3 bases. The CDR3 nucleotides are TGTGCCAGTAGTATTTTGAACAGGGGGGTAGATTATTCCAATCAGCCCCAGCATTTT. This translates into CASSILNRGVDYSNQPQHF. The full variable domain, completed using reference TRBV19 and TRBJ1-5, is DGGITQSPKYLFRKEGQNVTLSCEQNLNHDAMYWYRQDPGQGLRLIYYSQIVNDFQKGDIAEGYSVSREKKESFPLTVTSAQKNPTAFYLCASSILNRGVDYSNQPQHFGDGTRLSIL.

Turning to this clone: The sample contains more than one DNA sequence encoding this CDR3. This rearrangement joins TRBV5-1 to TRBJ1-6; 9 bases are shared with TRBD1. The CDR3 is 14 residues long. V dropped 4 bases and J dropped 8; count of bases not matched to a gene: 4. Germline V gene lookup returns CDR1 SGHRS and CDR2 YFSETQ. The chain's CDR3 is CASSLRTGDSPLHF. The CDR3 coding sequence is TGCGCCAGCAGCCTTAGGACAGGGGATTCACCCCTCCACTTT.